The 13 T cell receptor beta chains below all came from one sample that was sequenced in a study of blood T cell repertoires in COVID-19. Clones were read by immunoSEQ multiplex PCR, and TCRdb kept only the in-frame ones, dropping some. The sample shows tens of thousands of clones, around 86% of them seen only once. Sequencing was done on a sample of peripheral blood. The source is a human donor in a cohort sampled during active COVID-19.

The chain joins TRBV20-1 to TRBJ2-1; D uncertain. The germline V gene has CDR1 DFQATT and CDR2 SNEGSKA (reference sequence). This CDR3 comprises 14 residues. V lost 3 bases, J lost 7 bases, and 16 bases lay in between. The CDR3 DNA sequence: TGCAGTGCTAGTGAACAGATCCTACGGAATGAGCAGTTCTTC. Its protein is CSASEQILRNEQFF.

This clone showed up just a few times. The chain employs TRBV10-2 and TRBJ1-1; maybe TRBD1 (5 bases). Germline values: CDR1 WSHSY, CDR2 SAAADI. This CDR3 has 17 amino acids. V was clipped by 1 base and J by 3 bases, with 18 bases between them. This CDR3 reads CASSEYGGEPGHTEAFF. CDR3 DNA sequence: TGCGCCAGCAGTGAGTACGGGGGGGAACCAGGCCACACTGAAGCTTTCTTT.

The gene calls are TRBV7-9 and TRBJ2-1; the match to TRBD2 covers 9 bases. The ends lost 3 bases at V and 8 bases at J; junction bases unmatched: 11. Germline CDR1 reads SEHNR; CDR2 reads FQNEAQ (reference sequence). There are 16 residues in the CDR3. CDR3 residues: CASSFNRPSGNDEQFF. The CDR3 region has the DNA TGTGCCAGCAGCTTTAATAGGCCTAGCGGGAACGATGAGCAGTTCTTC.

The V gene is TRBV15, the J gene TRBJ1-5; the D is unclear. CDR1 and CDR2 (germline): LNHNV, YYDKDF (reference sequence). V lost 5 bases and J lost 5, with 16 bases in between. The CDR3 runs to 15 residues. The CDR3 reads CATSLDKIGDQPQHF. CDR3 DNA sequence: TGTGCCACCAGCCTTGACAAAATCGGCGATCAGCCCCAGCATTTT.

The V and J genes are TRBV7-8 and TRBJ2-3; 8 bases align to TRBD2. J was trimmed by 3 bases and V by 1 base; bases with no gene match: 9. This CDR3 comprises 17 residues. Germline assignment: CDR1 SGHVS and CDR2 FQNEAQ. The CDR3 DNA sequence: TGTGCCAGCAGCTTAGTACCCGGGAGGGCCGCAACAGATACGCAGTATTTT. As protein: CASSLVPGRAATDTQYF.

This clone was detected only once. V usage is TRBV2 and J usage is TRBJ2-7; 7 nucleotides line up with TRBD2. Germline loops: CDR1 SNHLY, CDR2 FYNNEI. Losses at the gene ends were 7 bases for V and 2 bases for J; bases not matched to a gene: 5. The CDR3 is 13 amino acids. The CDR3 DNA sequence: TGTGCCAGCAAAGAGGGAGGGCCCTACGAGCAGTACTTC. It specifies CASKEGGPYEQYF.

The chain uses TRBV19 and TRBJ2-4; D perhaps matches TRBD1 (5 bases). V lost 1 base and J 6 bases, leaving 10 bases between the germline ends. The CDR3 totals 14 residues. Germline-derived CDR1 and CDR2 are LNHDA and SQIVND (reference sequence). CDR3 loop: CASSIGGSRNIQYF. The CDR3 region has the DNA TGTGCCAGTAGTATAGGGGGCTCAAGAAACATTCAGTACTTC.

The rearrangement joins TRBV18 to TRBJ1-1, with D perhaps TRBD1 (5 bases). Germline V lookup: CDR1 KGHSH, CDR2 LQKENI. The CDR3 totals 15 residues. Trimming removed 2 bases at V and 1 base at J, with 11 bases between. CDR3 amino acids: CASSPTARENTEAFF. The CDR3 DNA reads TGTGCCAGCTCACCAACTGCCAGGGAGAACACTGAAGCTTTCTTT.

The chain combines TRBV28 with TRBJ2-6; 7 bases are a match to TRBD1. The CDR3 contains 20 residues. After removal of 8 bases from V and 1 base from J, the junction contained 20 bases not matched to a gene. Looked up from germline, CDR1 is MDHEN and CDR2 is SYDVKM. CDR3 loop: CASHKIRQGVPGSGANVLTF. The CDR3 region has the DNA TGTGCCAGCCATAAAATTCGACAGGGAGTGCCTGGGTCTGGGGCCAACGTCCTGACTTTC.

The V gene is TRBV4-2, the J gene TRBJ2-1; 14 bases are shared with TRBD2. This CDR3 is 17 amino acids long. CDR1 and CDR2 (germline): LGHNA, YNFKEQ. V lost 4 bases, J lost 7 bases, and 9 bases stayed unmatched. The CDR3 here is CASSPERTSGRKNEQFF. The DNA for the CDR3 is TGTGCCAGCAGCCCCGAGCGGACTAGCGGGAGGAAGAATGAGCAGTTCTTC.

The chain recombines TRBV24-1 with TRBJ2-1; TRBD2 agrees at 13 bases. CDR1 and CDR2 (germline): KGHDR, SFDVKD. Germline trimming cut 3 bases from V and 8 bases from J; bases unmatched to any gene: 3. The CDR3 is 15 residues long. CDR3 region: CATSDPGLAGDEQFF. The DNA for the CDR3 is TGTGCCACCAGTGATCCCGGACTAGCGGGGGATGAGCAGTTCTTC.

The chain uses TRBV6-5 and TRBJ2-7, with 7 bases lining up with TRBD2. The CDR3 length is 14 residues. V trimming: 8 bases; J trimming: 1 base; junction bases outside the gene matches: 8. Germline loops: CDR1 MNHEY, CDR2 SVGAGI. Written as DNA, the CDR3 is TGTGCCAGCGTGGGGAGGGGTGGTTCCTACGAGCAGTACTTC. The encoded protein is CASVGRGGSYEQYF.

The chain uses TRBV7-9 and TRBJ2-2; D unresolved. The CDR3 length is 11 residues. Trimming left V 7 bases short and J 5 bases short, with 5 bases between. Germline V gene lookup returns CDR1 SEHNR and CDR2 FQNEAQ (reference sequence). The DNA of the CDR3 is TGTGCCAGCACCCGGACCGGGGAGCTGTTTTTT. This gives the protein CASTRTGELFF.